This T cell receptor (beta chain) was identified during a study of blood T cell repertoires in COVID-19. Method: immunoSEQ multiplex PCR; TCRdb's copy keeps in-frame clones and lacks some. The sample carries some 110,000 clones, just under 85% recorded once. CDR1 MGHRA and CDR2 YSYEKL come from the germline V gene. CDR3 length: 13 residues. V was clipped by 4 bases and J by 2 bases, with 8 bases between them. The clonotype originates from a woman older than 75 with active or convalescent COVID-19. This sequence joins TRBV4-1 and TRBJ2-5; D is uncertain. Specimen: peripheral blood. The CDR3 bases are TGCGCCAGCAGCCCCCTCCTTCAAGAGACCCAGTACTTC. Residues: CASSPLLQETQYF.